This note documents a single T cell receptor (beta chain) sequence. This CDR3 contains 16 residues. The data were taken from a study of blood T cell repertoires in COVID-19. The data were produced by immunoSEQ multiplex PCR, yet TCRdb's version contains in-frame clones alone and is incomplete. Counted here are tens of thousands of clones, 75% to 85% occurring once; the ten biggest clones make up approximately 4.9%. This TCR came from a woman aged 55-69 years with acute or convalescent COVID-19. The material sequenced was peripheral blood. The chain couples TRBV12-2 to TRBJ2-3; the D segment call TRBD2 is taken from the table without a DNA check. TRBV12-2 is a documented pseudogene. The CDR3 nucleotides read TGTGCAAGTCGCGTCGTAGCGGGGGGGCCGACAGATACGCAGTATTTT. The encoded protein is CASRVVAGGPTDTQYF.